These 10 T cell receptor beta chains share one sample of origin, sequenced in a study of T cells in Graves' hyperthyroidism and ophthalmopathy. TCR beta CDR3 regions were amplified from RNA. HTBI primers were employed in a first-round RT-PCR of the TCR CDR3. TCRdb ran MiXCR on the multiplex PCR reads and lists one entry per CDR3 protein. The table includes 350,000 to 500,000 distinct CDR3 sequences, approximately 15% detected once. The sample was blood. The source is a woman between 18 and 29 years old with Graves' hyperthyroidism.

This clonotype was picked up many times. V is TRBV9 and J is TRBJ1-1; D gene unclear. Deletions cut 0 bases from V and 5 bases from J, with 11 bases between. The germline V gene has CDR1 SGDLS and CDR2 YYNGEE. CDR3 length: 14 residues. The DNA for the CDR3 is TGTGCCAGCAGCGTAGCCCCCACTCCTACTGAAGCTTTCTTT. This translates into CASSVAPTPTEAFF.

V is TRBV9 and J is TRBJ1-1; D is possibly TRBD1 (5 bases). Germline lookup yields CDR1 SGDLS and CDR2 YYNGEE. The CDR3 covers 13 residues. Trimming removed 4 bases from V and 2 bases from J, with 9 bases in between. CDR3 coding DNA: TGTGCCAGCAGCCCCGACAGCAACACTGAAGCTTTCTTT. As protein: CASSPDSNTEAFF.

This clonotype was detected ten times or more. This chain joins TRBV11-1 and TRBJ2-3; D tentatively reads TRBD1 or TRBD2 (5 bases each). Germline V gene sequence: CDR1 SGHAT, CDR2 FQDESV (reference sequence). There are 15 residues in the CDR3. The V gene lost 5 bases and the J gene lost 1 base, with 13 bases spanning the gap. The CDR3 DNA follows: TGTGCCAGCAGCACCGGGGCCCCTCGCACAGATACGCAGTATTTT. It encodes CASSTGAPRTDTQYF.

In its sample, this clonotype was seen many times. This sequence joins TRBV11-2 and TRBJ1-1; D might be TRBD1 (5 bases). Trimming removed 6 bases at V and 0 bases at J, with 17 bases between. The CDR3 is 16 amino acids. CDR1 is SGHAT, CDR2 FQNNGV, per germline. The CDR3 bases are TGTGCCAGCAGTTTGGGGACGGGCGTCATGAACACTGAAGCTTTCTTT. Amino acid sequence: CASSLGTGVMNTEAFF. Looking up the rest from reference TRBV11-2 and TRBJ1-1 gives the full variable domain: EAGVAQSPRYKIIEKRQSVAFWCNPISGHATLYWYQQILGQGPKLLIQFQNNGVVDDSQLPKDRFSAERLKGVDSTLKIQPAKLEDSAVYLCASSLGTGVMNTEAFFGQGTRLTVV.

As to this clonotype: A much larger clone is a single base away; this may be a read error. This chain joins TRBV3-1 and TRBJ2-7; tentative D call: TRBD2 (6 bases). The CDR3 covers 13 residues. CDR1 LGHDT and CDR2 YNNKEL come from the germline V gene (reference sequence). V was shortened by 2 bases and J by 7 bases, with 12 bases between the two germline ends. This CDR3 reads CASSQCGVEEQYF. Here the CDR3 DNA reads TGTGCCAGCAGCCAATGCGGGGTAGAAGAGCAGTACTTC.

This clonotype occurred a few times. The chain couples TRBV9 to TRBJ2-1; no reliable D call. V lost 0 bases to trimming and J lost 9 bases, with 7 bases between them. CDR1 is SGDLS and CDR2 is YYNGEE in the germline V gene. The CDR3 covers 12 residues. The CDR3 nucleotides are TGTGCCAGCAGCGTAGACTCGGGTGAGCAGTTCTTC. Protein: CASSVDSGEQFF.

This clonotype was counted ten times or more. V usage is TRBV7-9 and J usage is TRBJ1-2; D gene unclear. Germline lookup yields CDR1 SEHNR and CDR2 FQNEAQ (reference sequence). This CDR3 region has 16 residues. The ends were cut back, 8 bases at V and 8 bases at J, with 27 bases in the middle. The CDR3 DNA follows: TGTGCCAGCTCGTTAGCGAACCCTCGCCCCAAGGAAGGCTACACCTTC. Translation: CASSLANPRPKEGYTF.

Many counts were recorded for this clonotype. V is TRBV11-2 and J is TRBJ2-1; possibly TRBD1 or TRBD2 for D (7 bases each). The length of the CDR3 is 15 residues. The germline V and J ends were trimmed by 7 bases and 4 bases, with 17 bases remaining between them. CDR1 is SGHAT and CDR2 is FQNNGV in the germline V gene. The CDR3 DNA is TGTGCCAGCAACTCAGGGGGGGGCCAATACAATGAGCAGTTCTTC. It translates to CASNSGGGQYNEQFF.

There are many counts of this clonotype. The V gene is TRBV6-1, the J gene TRBJ2-3; 10 bases align to TRBD2. V shed 3 bases, J shed 6 bases, and the junction held 12 bases outside the gene matches. The CDR3 sequence is 17 residues long. Germline values: CDR1 MNHNS, CDR2 SASEGT. CDR3 region: CASSDAGLAGVGDTQYF. The CDR3 bases are TGTGCCAGCAGTGATGCAGGGCTAGCGGGAGTAGGGGATACGCAGTATTTT.

At least ten counts were recorded for this clonotype. V is TRBV5-1 and J is TRBJ1-2; tentative D call: TRBD1 (6 bases). Germline values: CDR1 SGHRS, CDR2 YFSETQ. Deletions cut 2 bases from V and 4 bases from J, with 9 bases between. CDR3 length: 13 amino acids. The CDR3 nucleotides read TGCGCCAGCAGCTTTGGGGGGCCCTATGGCTACACCTTC. Its protein product is CASSFGGPYGYTF. The whole variable domain, remainder taken from reference TRBV5-1 and TRBJ1-2, is KAGVTQTPRYLIKTRGQQVTLSCSPISGHRSVSWYQQTPGQGLQFLFEYFSETQRNKGNFPGRFSGRQFSNSRSEMNVSTLELGDSALYLCASSFGGPYGYTFGSGTRLTVV.